This TCR beta chain came from a study of T cell responses to AZD1222 COVID-19 vaccine. Study-wide points: Variant regions that are unmutated are reportedly the target of nearly half of spike-specific TCRs. Every sample of the repertoires postdated the peak T cell response.

Concerning this clone: Its antigen is not identified.

Some clones are missing from TCRdb's copy, which holds only in-frame ones; the method was immunoSEQ multiplex PCR. The profile covers some 140,000 clones, with about nine tenths appearing a single time and under 2% taken by the ten largest. V lost 6 bases and J 4 bases, leaving 16 bases between the germline ends. Germline CDR1 and CDR2: KGHSH and LQKENI. CDR3 length: 15 residues. The source was peripheral blood, collected 28 days after the second AZD1222 dose. This sequence originates from an adult who received the AZD1222 COVID-19 vaccine. V usage is TRBV18 and J usage is TRBJ2-1, with D perhaps matching TRBD1 or TRBD2 (5 bases each). The CDR3 protein is CASSRGSGDYNEQFF. Written as DNA, the CDR3 is TGTGCCAGCTCCCGGGGCAGCGGAGATTACAATGAGCAGTTCTTC.